These 16 T cell receptor beta chains share one sample of origin, sequenced in a study of shared clonotypes between healthy human individuals. TCRdb keeps only in-frame clones here, not all; method: immunoSEQ multiplex PCR. The sample includes approximately 1,500,000 clones, 95% to 99% of them seen just once. Sequenced material: naive CD4+ T cells sorted from blood. Subset defined: CD45RA+ positively selected. These receptors originate from a man aged 30 to 45 in good health.

V usage is TRBV5-4 and J usage is TRBJ2-1, with 11 bases lining up with TRBD1. CDR3 length: 15 residues. The germline gives CDR1 SGHNT, CDR2 YYREEE (reference sequence). V gave up 4 bases and J gave up 7 bases; unmatched junction bases: 7. The CDR3 DNA reads as TGTGCCAGCAGCACCCCGGGACAGGGGGGGAATGAGCAGTTCTTC. It yields the protein CASSTPGQGGNEQFF.

The chain recombines TRBV9 with TRBJ2-3; 8 bases agree with TRBD2. The CDR3 sequence is 16 residues long. Germline V lookup: CDR1 SGDLS, CDR2 YYNGEE. J was trimmed by 6 bases and V by 0 bases; bases with no gene match: 9. CDR3 residues: CASSVAPGGAGDTQYF. CDR3 DNA: TGTGCCAGCAGCGTAGCTCCGGGAGGGGCAGGCGATACGCAGTATTTT.

Concerning this clone itself: This sample also contains other DNA sequences that code for the same CDR3. The chain links TRBV5-1 to TRBJ1-2; 7 bases line up with TRBD1. V shed 4 bases and J 2 bases; nucleotides not matched to a gene: 2. The V gene's germline CDR1 is SGHRS and CDR2 YFSETQ. CDR3 length: 13 amino acids. DNA for the CDR3: TGCGCCAGCAGCCCAGGGGGGAACTATGGCTACACCTTC. Its protein product is CASSPGGNYGYTF.

The genes are TRBV10-3 and TRBJ1-1; D gene unclear. The CDR3 totals 14 residues. V lost 5 bases to trimming and J lost 1 base, with 11 bases between them. Germline values: CDR1 ENHRY, CDR2 SYGVKD. The DNA of the CDR3 is TGTGCCATCAGTCCTGGCCAAGCGAACACTGAAGCTTTCTTT. Its protein is CAISPGQANTEAFF.

The chain uses TRBV11-2 and TRBJ1-1; unclear D gene. With 2 bases removed from V and 6 bases from J, the gap between germline ends came to 10 bases. The CDR3 runs 13 residues. The germline gives CDR1 SGHAT, CDR2 FQNNGV. The CDR3 region is CASSLLQLAEAFF. CDR3 nucleotides: TGTGCCAGCAGCTTATTACAGCTAGCTGAAGCTTTCTTT.

CDR3 in DNA: TGTGCCAGCTCAGAAACTAGCGGACAAGAGACCCAGTACTTC. Its translation: CASSETSGQETQYF. The V gene is TRBV18, the J gene TRBJ2-5, with 8 bases aligning to TRBD2. Germline V gives CDR1 KGHSH, CDR2 LQKENI. The J segment lost 2 bases and the V segment lost 5 bases, leaving 4 bases of the junction unmatched. There are 14 residues in the CDR3.

The rearrangement uses TRBV7-2 and TRBJ2-3, with D perhaps matching TRBD2 (6 bases). This CDR3 has 17 residues. V lost 4 bases to trimming and J lost 6 bases, with 23 bases between them. Germline V gene lookup returns CDR1 SGHTA and CDR2 FQGNSA. DNA for the CDR3: TGTGCCAGCAGCTCCCGTATCGTTCAGCGGGTCCAGGATACGCAGTATTTT. As protein: CASSSRIVQRVQDTQYF.

This chain links TRBV6-1 with TRBJ1-2; D is ambiguous. The CDR3 consists of 14 residues. The germline V gene has CDR1 MNHNS and CDR2 SASEGT. Deletions cut 2 bases from V and 8 bases from J, with 15 bases between. DNA for the CDR3: TGTGCCAGCAGTGAACGGGCAGGCCTTGGCGGCTACACCTTC. It encodes CASSERAGLGGYTF.

V gene TRBV7-2 combines with J gene TRBJ2-2; 9 bases map to TRBD1. The germline V gene encodes CDR1 SGHTA and CDR2 FQGNSA. V gave up 5 bases and J gave up 8 bases; unmatched junction bases: 6. The CDR3 extends over 14 amino acids. CDR3 sequence reads: CASSRGQGSGELFF. In DNA, the CDR3 is TGTGCCAGCAGCAGAGGACAGGGGTCGGGGGAGCTGTTTTTT.

J is TRBJ2-3 and V is TRBV5-1; D is ambiguous. CDR1 is SGHRS and CDR2 is YFSETQ in the germline V gene. The CDR3 spans 14 residues. V dropped 4 bases and J dropped 2 bases, with 11 bases sitting between them. In DNA, the CDR3 is TGCGCCAGCAGCACCGGAGAATTCACAGATACGCAGTATTTT. This translates into CASSTGEFTDTQYF. Looking up the rest from reference TRBV5-1 and TRBJ2-3 gives the full variable domain: KAGVTQTPRYLIKTRGQQVTLSCSPISGHRSVSWYQQTPGQGLQFLFEYFSETQRNKGNFPGRFSGRQFSNSRSEMNVSTLELGDSALYLCASSTGEFTDTQYFGPGTRLTVL.

This chain joins TRBV5-1 and TRBJ2-7; D possibly corresponds to TRBD1 (5 bases). The ends were cut back, 3 bases at V and 2 bases at J, with 12 bases in the middle. CDR1 is SGHRS, CDR2 YFSETQ, per germline. The CDR3 is made up of 14 amino acids. The CDR3 DNA reads TGCGCCAGCAGCTCAAACAGGTTGCCCTACGAGCAGTACTTC. Residues: CASSSNRLPYEQYF. The variable domain in full, completed from reference TRBV5-1 and TRBJ2-7, reads KAGVTQTPRYLIKTRGQQVTLSCSPISGHRSVSWYQQTPGQGLQFLFEYFSETQRNKGNFPGRFSGRQFSNSRSEMNVSTLELGDSALYLCASSSNRLPYEQYFGPGTRLTVT.

The chain is built from TRBV4-3 and TRBJ2-3, with unresolved D. This CDR3 has 13 residues. Trimming stripped 4 bases from V and 4 bases from J, with 9 bases between. Germline V CDR1 and CDR2: LGHNA, YSLEER. The CDR3 nucleotides are TGCGCCAGCAGCCCCCGTCTTTCAGATACGCAGTATTTT. Translation gives CASSPRLSDTQYF.

The chain couples TRBV5-1 to TRBJ1-1, with D hard to call. The CDR3 consists of 17 residues. CDR1 and CDR2 (germline): SGHRS, YFSETQ. V was trimmed by 3 bases and J by 0 bases, leaving 18 bases between them. Here the CDR3 DNA reads TGCGCCAGCAGCTCGGGTCCGGAATCGTTCATGAACACTGAAGCTTTCTTT. Encoded protein: CASSSGPESFMNTEAFF.

The chain recombines TRBV5-1 with TRBJ2-7; the match to TRBD1 covers 8 bases. V shed 4 bases, J shed 2 bases, and the junction held 8 bases outside the gene matches. The germline V gene encodes CDR1 SGHRS and CDR2 YFSETQ. The CDR3 contains 15 residues. This CDR3 reads CASSVGQAIPYEQYF. Here the CDR3 DNA reads TGCGCCAGCAGCGTGGGACAGGCGATCCCCTACGAGCAGTACTTC.

The genes are TRBV7-8 and TRBJ1-4; 7 nucleotides match TRBD1. CDR3 length equals 18 residues. V gave up 4 bases and J gave up 4 bases; unmatched junction bases: 15. Per germline, CDR1 SGHVS and CDR2 FQNEAQ. CDR3 loop: CASSSSRTFRDSNEKLFF. The CDR3 DNA is TGTGCCAGCAGCTCAAGCAGAACTTTCCGGGACAGTAATGAAAAACTGTTTTTT.

The V call is TRBV10-3, the J call TRBJ2-6; 8 bases map to TRBD1. CDR3 length: 21 amino acids. V dropped 5 bases and J dropped 2; count of bases not matched to a gene: 20. Germline assignment: CDR1 ENHRY and CDR2 SYGVKD. The CDR3 reads CAISRPTGQGGMEAGANVLTF. CDR3 sequence (DNA): TGTGCCATCAGTCGGCCTACTGGACAGGGCGGTATGGAGGCTGGGGCCAACGTCCTGACTTTC.